Sequencing of this TCR beta chain was carried out in a study of T cell changes during pregnancy in multiple sclerosis. Per germline, CDR1 MNHEY and CDR2 SMNVEV (reference sequence). The CDR3 length is 17 residues. V lost 8 bases, J lost 2 bases, and 17 bases stayed unmatched. Produced via immunoSEQ multiplex PCR; TCRdb's table is partial and in-frame only. The sample has tens of thousands of clones, nearly 90% seen once. The source material was peripheral blood, sampled after pregnancy. The V call is TRBV27, the J call TRBJ1-2; 7 nucleotides line up with TRBD1. The origin of this receptor is a female donor in good health, enrolled as a control in a pregnancy study. The CDR3 here is CASPDKTGTPSNYGYTF. CDR3 in DNA: TGTGCCAGCCCCGACAAGACAGGGACGCCCTCCAACTATGGCTACACCTTC.